The present TCR beta chain was sequenced within a study of blood T cells in healthy people across ages. Total RNA amounts of at least 5.5 micrograms were extracted per sample. The table lists this clonotype with a few counts. Trimming shortened V by 0 bases and J by 6 bases, and 25 bases separated the two germline ends. In germline, CDR1 is SGHKS, CDR2 YYEKEE (reference sequence). This CDR3 comprises 18 residues. A sample-barcoded 5' primer and a J-beta primer mix were used in a second PCR of roughly 6 to 11 cycles. Each of the samples gave a minimum of 3 million paired-end reads that contained CDR3. Each CDR3 protein is one row after TCRdb ran MiXCR on the 5' RACE reads. The profile shows about 1,400,000 distinct CDR3 sequences, roughly 64% of them singletons.

This sequence joins TRBV5-5 and TRBJ2-7, with D possibly being TRBD1 or TRBD2 (5 bases each). The material sequenced was blood. This sequence originates from a young man in good health. The CDR3 loop reads CASSLGVRQGGFTTEQYF. In nucleotides, the CDR3 is TGTGCCAGCAGCTTGGGGGTCCGGCAGGGCGGGTTTACTACCGAGCAGTACTTC.